The present entry profiles one T cell receptor beta chain with its context. Its matching antigen is unknown. V lost 10 bases and J lost 4, with 13 bases in between. From germline, CDR1 is MDHEN and CDR2 SYDVKM. The CDR3 loop spans 12 amino acids. Template-switching 5'RACE yielded the TCR cDNA; a universal primer site and UMIs were added in the process. TCRdb reprocessed the 5' RACE reads via MiXCR and lists one record per CDR3 protein. The data hold 620,000 or so distinct CDR3 sequences, with roughly a sixth observed a single time. The record originates from a study of T cells after yellow fever vaccination. Overall study: Fractions with few cells were prepared using SMART-Seq v4 Ultra Low Input. Study-wide results and caveats: Clonotypes found in both CD4 and CD8 compartments made up a small share. The study re-detected most primary-vaccination clones after the booster (96% CD4, roughly 88% CD8).

The receptor was derived from a young man who received the YFV17D yellow fever vaccine. This rearrangement joins TRBV28 to TRBJ1-2; D is possibly TRBD1 (6 bases). Sequenced material: PBMCs, taken less than 6 days after the first yellow fever vaccination. The CDR3 is CATTEGGYGYTF. CDR3 nucleotide sequence: TGTGCCACCACCGAGGGGGGCTATGGCTACACCTTC.